Shown below are 26 T cell receptor beta chains from a single sample sequenced in a study of OX40 agonist ivuxolimab in advanced cancers. Measured with immunoSEQ multiplex PCR; TCRdb has only the in-frame clones, and not every one. The table lists approximately 72,000 clones, about 86% of them singletons. This specimen was CD4+ or CD8+ T cells sorted from blood, taken in a trial of the OX40 agonist ivuxolimab. The origin of the receptors is an adult with an advanced solid tumor such as melanoma, head and neck, liver or kidney cancer.

This chain links TRBV13 with TRBJ2-3, with TRBD2 matching over 9 bases. The CDR3 is 17 residues long. J was trimmed by 6 bases and V by 5 bases; bases with no gene match: 15. CDR1 and CDR2 from the germline V gene are PRHDT and FYEKMQ (reference sequence). CDR3 in amino acids: CASSISGRAAQSDTQYF. The CDR3 bases are TGTGCCAGCAGCATTAGCGGGAGAGCCGCACAAAGTGATACGCAGTATTTT.

The V call is TRBV28, the J call TRBJ2-1, with TRBD2 identical over 9 bases. The CDR3 covers 14 residues. Trimming cost V 6 bases and J 7 bases; bases outside gene matches: 7. In germline, CDR1 is MDHEN, CDR2 SYDVKM. CDR3 DNA sequence: TGTGCCAGCAGGGTAGTAGCGGGGGCTAATGAGCAGTTCTTC. Protein: CASRVVAGANEQFF.

This chain uses TRBV13 with TRBJ1-4; a weak D match, TRBD1 (5 bases). CDR1 is PRHDT, CDR2 FYEKMQ, per germline (reference sequence). V lost 2 bases and J 2 bases, leaving 15 bases between the germline ends. The CDR3 consists of 17 residues. The CDR3 spells CASSLSRRGGTNEKLFF. CDR3 DNA: TGTGCCAGCAGCTTATCAAGGAGGGGAGGGACTAATGAAAAACTGTTTTTT.

The chain recombines TRBV6-1 with TRBJ2-4; D is unclear. The CDR3 length is 14 residues. The V gene's germline CDR1 is MNHNS and CDR2 SASEGT. V gave up 4 bases and J gave up 2 bases, with 9 bases separating them. DNA for the CDR3: TGTGCCAGCAGTGGATTGGGAACCAAAAACATTCAGTACTTC. Protein sequence: CASSGLGTKNIQYF.

This rearrangement joins TRBV9 to TRBJ2-7; TRBD1 agrees at 9 bases. Looked up from germline, CDR1 is SGDLS and CDR2 is YYNGEE. Losses at the gene ends were 0 bases for V and 4 bases for J; bases not matched to a gene: 8. The CDR3 loop spans 16 amino acids. CDR3 region: CASSVGQTGGAYEQYF. The CDR3 DNA sequence: TGTGCCAGCAGCGTAGGTCAAACAGGGGGCGCATACGAGCAGTACTTC.

This clone has just one count. The V call is TRBV7-3, the J call TRBJ2-1; the match to TRBD1 covers 9 bases. The CDR3 contains 15 residues. Trimming cost V 5 bases and J 4 bases; bases outside gene matches: 6. Germline V gives CDR1 SGHTA, CDR2 FQGTGA. CDR3 in amino acids: CASSPRTGAYNEQFF. CDR3 nucleotide sequence: TGTGCCAGCAGCCCTCGGACAGGGGCATACAATGAGCAGTTCTTC.

The V and J genes are TRBV5-5 and TRBJ2-1, with 8 nucleotides matching TRBD2. Per germline, CDR1 SGHKS and CDR2 YYEKEE (reference sequence). Trimming removed 1 base from V and 2 bases from J; junction bases left unmatched: 2. This CDR3 has 15 residues. The CDR3 loop reads CASSLKREPYNEQFF. The CDR3 nucleotides are TGTGCCAGCAGCTTGAAGCGGGAGCCCTACAATGAGCAGTTCTTC.

The chain recombines TRBV5-5 with TRBJ1-1; 9 bases are a match to TRBD1. Germline V gene sequence: CDR1 SGHKS, CDR2 YYEKEE (reference sequence). J gave up 0 bases and V 4 bases, and 4 bases lay outside the gene matches. The CDR3 is made up of 15 amino acids. The CDR3 loop is CASSRRQGVNTEAFF. Here the CDR3 DNA reads TGTGCCAGCAGCCGAAGACAGGGGGTGAACACTGAAGCTTTCTTT.

The table lists this clone with a count of one. The chain couples TRBV6-6 to TRBJ1-1, with TRBD1 identical over 8 bases. Germline V lookup: CDR1 MNHNY, CDR2 SVGAGI (reference sequence). Trimming at V came to 2 bases and at J to 4 bases, leaving 9 bases not matched to a gene. This CDR3 comprises 16 residues. CDR3: CASSYPPGGIGTEAFF. The DNA of the CDR3 is TGTGCCAGCAGTTACCCCCCAGGGGGCATTGGCACTGAAGCTTTCTTT.

This sequence joins TRBV2 and TRBJ1-2; D possibly corresponds to TRBD1 (5 bases). V dropped 4 bases and J dropped 2 bases, with 23 bases sitting between them. The CDR3 sequence is 18 residues long. The germline V gene has CDR1 SNHLY and CDR2 FYNNEI. CDR3 coding DNA: TGTGCCAGCAGTGTATGGGCTGGTACCGGGACGGACAACTATGGCTACACCTTC. It encodes CASSVWAGTGTDNYGYTF. Using reference TRBV2 and TRBJ1-2 for the parts outside the CDR3, the full variable domain is EPEVTQTPSHQVTQMGQEVILRCVPISNHLYFYWYRQILGQKVEFLVSFYNNEISEKSEIFDDQFSVERPDGSNFTLKIRSTKLEDSAMYFCASSVWAGTGTDNYGYTFGSGTRLTVV.

Comments on this clone: A junction end diverges from the germline sequence, so it may reflect a read error. The chain links TRBV11-3 to TRBJ2-1, with D perhaps TRBD1 (5 bases). Per the germline V gene, CDR1 is SGHNT and CDR2 is YENEEA. The CDR3 extends over 14 amino acids. The CDR3 reads CASSLDSSYNEQFF. The CDR3 bases are TGTGCCAGCAGCCTAGACAGCTCCTACAATGAGCAGTTCTTC.

This chain uses TRBV6-1 with TRBJ1-5; 8 bases map to TRBD1. Per the germline V gene, CDR1 is MNHNS and CDR2 is SASEGT. The CDR3 totals 15 residues. Losses at the gene ends were 6 bases for V and 5 bases for J; bases not matched to a gene: 9. The CDR3 is CASRPPDRGDQPQHF. In nucleotides, the CDR3 is TGTGCCAGCAGGCCCCCTGACAGGGGAGATCAGCCCCAGCATTTT.

V usage is TRBV5-4 and J usage is TRBJ1-1; possibly TRBD1 for D (5 bases). The V end was cut by 6 bases, the J end by 5 bases, with 20 bases between. The CDR3 sequence is 15 residues long. The germline gives CDR1 SGHNT, CDR2 YYREEE (reference sequence). As DNA, the CDR3 is TGTGCCAGCACCCATGTGGGGCTGGGGACTACTGAAGCTTTCTTT. This gives the protein CASTHVGLGTTEAFF.

This chain links TRBV6-5 with TRBJ2-7, with D perhaps TRBD2 (7 bases). CDR1 MNHEY and CDR2 SVGAGI come from the germline V gene. CDR3 size: 15 residues. Between the trimmed V and J ends, which lost 6 bases and 4 bases, there was a span of 19 bases. The CDR3 sequence is CASRGGASALYEQYF. The CDR3, as DNA: TGTGCCAGCAGGGGGGGGGCTTCGGCACTTTACGAGCAGTACTTC.

CDR3: CASSSAGQSYEQYF. DNA of the CDR3: TGTGCCAGCAGTTCGGCGGGACAAAGCTACGAGCAGTACTTC. The chain couples TRBV27 to TRBJ2-7; D assignment may be TRBD1 or TRBD2 (6 bases each). V was shortened by 4 bases and J by 3 bases, with 13 bases between the two germline ends. The germline CDR1 and CDR2 sequences are MNHEY and SMNVEV (reference sequence). The CDR3 runs 14 residues.

The rearrangement links TRBV6-5 to TRBJ1-3, with TRBD1 as a possible D gene (5 bases). Trimming left V 0 bases short and J 0 bases short, with 6 bases between. CDR1 MNHEY and CDR2 SVGAGI come from the germline V gene. This CDR3 is built from 15 residues. As DNA, the CDR3 is TGTGCCAGCAGTTACTCGACAGACTCTGGAAACACCATATATTTT. It translates to CASSYSTDSGNTIYF.

The genes are TRBV2 and TRBJ2-7; 7 bases fit TRBD1. Germline V gene sequence: CDR1 SNHLY, CDR2 FYNNEI. The CDR3 has 14 residues. The ends lost 3 bases at V and 1 base at J; junction bases unmatched: 3. The CDR3, as DNA: TGTGCCAGCAGTGAGGAGACAGGGTCCTACGAGCAGTACTTC. Residues: CASSEETGSYEQYF.

As regards this clone: One end of the junction is discordant with germline, which a read error may explain. The genes are TRBV5-3 and TRBJ1-3; D not certain. TRBV5-3 belongs to the ORF category, with a function that is uncertain. CDR3 length: 13 amino acids. The DNA of the CDR3 is TGTGCCAGCAGCTTGCACGGTGGAAACACCATATATTTT. This sequence encodes CASSLHGGNTIYF.

This clone has a handful of counts. This chain links TRBV7-2 with TRBJ1-2; 7 bases align to TRBD1. The CDR3 is made up of 15 amino acids. After removal of 1 base from V and 4 bases from J, the junction contained 6 bases not matched to a gene. CDR1 and CDR2 (germline): SGHTA, FQGNSA. For the CDR3, the DNA is TGTGCCAGCAGCTTAGATGAGGGGGCAATCTATGGCTACACCTTC. It encodes CASSLDEGAIYGYTF.

J is TRBJ2-7 and V is TRBV6-5; the match to TRBD1 covers 8 bases. From germline, CDR1 is MNHEY and CDR2 SVGAGI. This CDR3 is 14 amino acids long. V dropped 8 bases and J dropped 5; count of bases not matched to a gene: 11. DNA of the CDR3: TGTGCCAGCTCCAGTCAGGGGGCGCGGGACGAGCAGTACTTC. Translated, it gives CASSSQGARDEQYF.

The chain joins TRBV7-2 to TRBJ2-1, with no clear D. V lost 3 bases and J 8 bases, leaving 5 bases between the germline ends. This CDR3 has 11 amino acids. CDR1 and CDR2 (germline): SGHTA, FQGNSA. The CDR3 protein is CASSFFDEQFF. Here the CDR3 DNA reads TGTGCCAGCAGCTTTTTCGATGAGCAGTTCTTC.

The J gene is TRBJ2-1, the V gene TRBV7-2, with 10 bases fitting TRBD2. CDR3 length equals 14 residues. CDR1 is SGHTA, CDR2 FQGNSA, per germline. Losses at the gene ends were 1 base for V and 8 bases for J; bases not matched to a gene: 2. The CDR3 sequence: CASSLVLAGDEQFF. The CDR3 coding sequence is TGTGCCAGCAGCTTAGTGCTAGCGGGAGATGAGCAGTTCTTC.

The chain couples TRBV4-3 to TRBJ1-4; no clear D. CDR3 length: 13 amino acids. V shed 0 bases and J shed 10 bases, with 9 bases lying between them. Germline V gene sequence: CDR1 LGHNA, CDR2 YSLEER. CDR3 residues: CASSQDYVGKLFF. The DNA of the CDR3 is TGCGCCAGCAGCCAAGATTACGTGGGAAAACTGTTTTTT.

The chain links TRBV28 to TRBJ2-3; no clear D. The length of the CDR3 is 15 residues. The V gene's germline CDR1 is MDHEN and CDR2 SYDVKM. V lost 4 bases and J lost 0, with 11 bases in between. The CDR3 DNA follows: TGTGCCAGCAGTTCCCTACAGCCTAGCACAGATACGCAGTATTTT. Translating it yields CASSSLQPSTDTQYF.

This chain connects TRBV28 to TRBJ2-5, with D perhaps matching TRBD2 (5 bases). In germline, CDR1 is MDHEN, CDR2 SYDVKM. With 1 base removed from V and 5 bases from J, the gap between germline ends came to 17 bases. CDR3 length: 16 residues. The CDR3 region has the DNA TGTGCCAGCAGTTTATACCCCATGACTATGTCCGAGACCCAGTACTTC. The encoded protein is CASSLYPMTMSETQYF.

The chain is built from TRBV7-2 and TRBJ1-1; 8 bases are a match to TRBD1. The germline V gene has CDR1 SGHTA and CDR2 FQGNSA. The V and J ends lost 1 base and 4 bases, in that order; junction bases with no gene match: 8. This CDR3 spans 16 amino acids. The CDR3 protein is CASSLDGTGKITEAFF. CDR3 coding DNA: TGTGCCAGCAGCTTAGACGGGACAGGAAAAATCACTGAAGCTTTCTTT.